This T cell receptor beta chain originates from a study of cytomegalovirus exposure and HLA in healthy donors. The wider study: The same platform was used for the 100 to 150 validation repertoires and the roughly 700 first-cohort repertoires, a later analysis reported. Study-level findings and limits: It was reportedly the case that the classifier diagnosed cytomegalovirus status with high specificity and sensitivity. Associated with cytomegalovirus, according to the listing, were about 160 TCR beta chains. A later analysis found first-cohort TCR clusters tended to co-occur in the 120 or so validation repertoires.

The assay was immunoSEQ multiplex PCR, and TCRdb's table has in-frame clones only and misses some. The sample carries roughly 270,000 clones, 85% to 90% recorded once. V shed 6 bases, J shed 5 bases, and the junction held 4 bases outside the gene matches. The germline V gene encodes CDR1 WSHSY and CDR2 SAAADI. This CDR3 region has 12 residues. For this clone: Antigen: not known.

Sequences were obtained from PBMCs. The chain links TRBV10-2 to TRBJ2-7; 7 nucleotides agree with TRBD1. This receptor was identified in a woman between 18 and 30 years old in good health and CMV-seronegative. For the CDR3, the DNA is TGCGCCAGCAGACCCGACAGGGACGAGCAGTACTTC. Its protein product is CASRPDRDEQYF.